A selection of T cell receptor beta chains follows, all from one sample in a study of blood T cell repertoires in COVID-19. TCRdb keeps only in-frame clones here, not all; method: immunoSEQ multiplex PCR. The table records under 350,000 clones, 80% to 90% of them present only once. Material: peripheral blood. These receptors all come from a woman aged 70-85 years with acute or convalescent COVID-19. Both conserved end residues are part of each CDR3. The order of the fields is J gene, V gene, clone size, D gene, CDR3 DNA, CDR3 protein. D genes are given only for firm matches. The size field is filled for only some rows; it gives once, few, many or a size class.

TRBJ2-1,TRBV3-1/TRBV3-2,.,TRBD1,TGTGCCAGCAGCCCGACAGGGGGAAAGGATGAGCAGTTCTTC,CASSPTGGKDEQFF
TRBJ1-1,TRBV12-3/TRBV12-4,once,.,TGTGCCAGCACTATATCGTCGAACACTGAAGCTTTCTTT,CASTISSNTEAFF
TRBJ1-1,TRBV3-1/TRBV3-2,.,.,TGTGCCAGCAGCCAACAAGCACAGGGAAGTACTGAAGCTTTCTTT,CASSQQAQGSTEAFF
TRBJ1-2,TRBV18,.,.,TGTGCCAGCTCACAGGACACAGTCAACTATGGCTACACCTTC,CASSQDTVNYGYTF
TRBJ2-7,TRBV4-1,.,TRBD1,TGCGCCAGCAGCCAGAGACAGGGAGACGAGCAGTACTTC,CASSQRQGDEQYF
TRBJ2-2,TRBV7-6,.,TRBD2,TGTGCCAGCAGCTTAGAAATAGCGGGGGCCCCGAACACCGGGGAGCTGTTTTTT,CASSLEIAGAPNTGELFF
TRBJ1-1,TRBV5-1,.,TRBD1,TGCGCCAGCGGACAGGGCGCTTCCACTGAAGCTTTCTTT,CASGQGASTEAFF
TRBJ1-5,TRBV19,.,.,TGTGCCAGTAGTTTAAATACCGGGAGGGAGACAAATCAGCCCCAGCATTTT,CASSLNTGRETNQPQHF
TRBJ2-5,TRBV5-4,.,.,TGTGCCAGCAGCTTGGCTGGGGCCCAAGAGACCCAGTACTTC,CASSLAGAQETQYF
TRBJ2-3,TRBV20-1,.,TRBD2,TGCAGTGCTAGTAGACTAGCGGGGCTCACAGATACGCAGTATTTT,CSASRLAGLTDTQYF
TRBJ1-2,TRBV11-2,few,.,TGTGCCAGCAGCCGGGGACTATCTAACTATGGCTACACCTTC,CASSRGLSNYGYTF
TRBJ1-5,TRBV5-8,.,TRBD1,TGTGCCAGCAGCTCGCTGACAGGGACGAGCAATCAGCCCCAGCATTTT,CASSSLTGTSNQPQHF
TRBJ1-6,TRBV15,.,.,TGTGCCACCAGCACGCAGGGTCGTAATTCACCCCTCCACTTT,CATSTQGRNSPLHF
TRBJ1-1,TRBV6-5,.,TRBD1,TGTGCCAGCAGGCGCACAGGGGACCTAAACACTGAAGCTTTCTTT,CASRRTGDLNTEAFF
TRBJ1-2,TRBV21-1,once,.,TGTGCCAGCAGCAAAGCGGGGCAGGCCGATGGCTACACCTTC,CASSKAGQADGYTF
TRBJ2-7,TRBV18,.,.,TGTGCCAGCTCTCCTACCGCGAGGAGCTCCTACGAGCAGTACTTC,CASSPTARSSYEQYF
TRBJ2-1,TRBV3-1/TRBV3-2,.,TRBD1,TGTGCCAGCAGCCTCGGGACAGGCTCCTACAATGAGCAGTTCTTC,CASSLGTGSYNEQFF
TRBJ2-1,TRBV7-2,.,.,TGTGCCAGCAGCTCCCCCCCGGGTTCCGATTTCAGTGAGCAGTTCTTC,CASSSPPGSDFSEQFF
TRBJ1-2,TRBV6-5,.,TRBD1,TGTGCCAGCAGCGGGACAGCCTATGGCTACACCTTC,CASSGTAYGYTF
TRBJ1-1,TRBV3-1/TRBV3-2,.,.,TGTGCCAGCAGCCAAGGTGGCAGGGCAGGTGAAGCTTTCTTT,CASSQGGRAGEAFF
TRBJ2-3,TRBV2,.,.,TGTGCCAGCAGTCCTAAAGATACGCAGTATTTT,CASSPKDTQYF
TRBJ1-6,TRBV10-3,few,.,TGTGCCATCAGTCCGGGGGGCGCAGAATCACCCCTCCACTTT,CAISPGGAESPLHF
TRBJ2-3,TRBV18,.,TRBD2,TGTGCCAGCTCACCACGTGGAGCGGGGGCCCTCACAGATACGCAGTATTTT,CASSPRGAGALTDTQYF
TRBJ1-2,TRBV6-2/TRBV6-3,once,TRBD1,TGTGCCAGCAGTTACTTGGGACAGGGAGGAGGCTACACCTTC,CASSYLGQGGGYTF
TRBJ2-5,TRBV4-1,.,TRBD2,TGCGCCAGCAGCCTTAGCGGGGTTTTACAAGAGACCCAGTACTTC,CASSLSGVLQETQYF
TRBJ1-6,TRBV3-1/TRBV3-2,.,.,TGTGCCAGCAGCCAAGTCACAAATCGCAATAATTCACCCCTCCACTTT,CASSQVTNRNNSPLHF
TRBJ2-5,TRBV6-2/TRBV6-3,once,.,TGTGCCAGCAGTAGCAGGGTGGAGACCCAGTACTTC,CASSSRVETQYF
TRBJ1-2,TRBV5-6,.,TRBD1,TGTGCCAGCAGCTTATACAGGGGAATGGGGGGCTACACCTTC,CASSLYRGMGGYTF